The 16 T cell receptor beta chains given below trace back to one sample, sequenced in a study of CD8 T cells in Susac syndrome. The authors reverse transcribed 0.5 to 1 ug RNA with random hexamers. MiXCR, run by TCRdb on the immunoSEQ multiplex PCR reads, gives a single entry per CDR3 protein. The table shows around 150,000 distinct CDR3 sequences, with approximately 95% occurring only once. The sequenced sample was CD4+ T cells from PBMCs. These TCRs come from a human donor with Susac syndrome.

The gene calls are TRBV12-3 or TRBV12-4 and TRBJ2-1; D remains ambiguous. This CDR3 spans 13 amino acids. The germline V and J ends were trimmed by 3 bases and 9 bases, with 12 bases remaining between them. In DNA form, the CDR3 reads TGTGCCAGCAGTTTGATGGGGATCGGTGAGCAGTTCTTC. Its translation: CASSLMGIGEQFF.

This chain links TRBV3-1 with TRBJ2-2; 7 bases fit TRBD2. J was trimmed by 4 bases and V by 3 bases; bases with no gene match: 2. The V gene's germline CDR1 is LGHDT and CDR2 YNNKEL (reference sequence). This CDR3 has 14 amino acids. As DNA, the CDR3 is TGTGCCAGCAGCCACCCTAGCGGCACCGGGGAGCTGTTTTTT. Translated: CASSHPSGTGELFF.

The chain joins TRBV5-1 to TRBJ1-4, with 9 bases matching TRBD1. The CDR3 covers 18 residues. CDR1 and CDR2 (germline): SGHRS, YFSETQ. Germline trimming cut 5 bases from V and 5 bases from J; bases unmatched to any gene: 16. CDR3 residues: CASSPMLRGGTGNEKLFF. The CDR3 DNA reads TGCGCCAGCAGTCCAATGTTACGGGGCGGGACAGGGAATGAAAAACTGTTTTTT.

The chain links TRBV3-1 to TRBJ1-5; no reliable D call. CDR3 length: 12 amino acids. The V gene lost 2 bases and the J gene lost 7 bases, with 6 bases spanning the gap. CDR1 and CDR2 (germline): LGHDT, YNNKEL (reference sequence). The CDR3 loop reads CASSQLDQPQHF. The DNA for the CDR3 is TGTGCCAGCAGCCAACTTGACCAGCCCCAGCATTTT. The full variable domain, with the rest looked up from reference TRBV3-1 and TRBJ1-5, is DTAVSQTPKYLVTQMGNDKSIKCEQNLGHDTMYWYKQDSKKFLKIMFSYNNKELIINETVPNRFSPKSPDKAHLNLHINSLELGDSAVYFCASSQLDQPQHFGDGTRLSIL.

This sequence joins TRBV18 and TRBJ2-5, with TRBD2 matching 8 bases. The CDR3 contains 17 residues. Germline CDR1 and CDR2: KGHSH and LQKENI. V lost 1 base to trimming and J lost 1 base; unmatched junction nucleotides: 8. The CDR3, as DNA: TGTGCCAGCTCACCACGTTACGAAGCGGGGGTCCAAGAGACCCAGTACTTC. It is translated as CASSPRYEAGVQETQYF.

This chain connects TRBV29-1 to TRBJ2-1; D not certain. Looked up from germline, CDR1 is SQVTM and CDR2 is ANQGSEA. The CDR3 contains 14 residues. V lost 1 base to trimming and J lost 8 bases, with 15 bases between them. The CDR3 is CSVEGKLVTHEQFF. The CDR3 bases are TGCAGCGTTGAAGGCAAGCTGGTAACCCATGAGCAGTTCTTC.

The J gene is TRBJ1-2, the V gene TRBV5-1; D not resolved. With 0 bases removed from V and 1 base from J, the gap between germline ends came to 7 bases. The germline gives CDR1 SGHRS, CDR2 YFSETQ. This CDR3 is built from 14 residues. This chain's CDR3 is CASSLEAVNYGYTF. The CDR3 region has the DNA TGCGCCAGCAGCTTGGAGGCAGTTAACTATGGCTACACCTTC.

CDR3 region: CASNIFRRGQGDQPQHF. The CDR3 nucleotides read TGTGCCAGCAATATTTTCCGGAGGGGGCAGGGAGATCAGCCCCAGCATTTT. The chain carries TRBV9 and TRBJ1-5, with 7 bases matching TRBD1. Trimming removed 6 bases from V and 5 bases from J; junction bases left unmatched: 17. CDR1 SGDLS and CDR2 YYNGEE come from the germline V gene. The CDR3 has 17 amino acids.

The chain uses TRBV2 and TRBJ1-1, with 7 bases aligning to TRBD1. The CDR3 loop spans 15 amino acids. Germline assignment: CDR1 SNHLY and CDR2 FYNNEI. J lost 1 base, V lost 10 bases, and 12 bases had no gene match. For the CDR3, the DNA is TGTGCCACGGGGAGGGACAGAAATCCGAACACTGAAGCTTTCTTT. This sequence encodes CATGRDRNPNTEAFF.

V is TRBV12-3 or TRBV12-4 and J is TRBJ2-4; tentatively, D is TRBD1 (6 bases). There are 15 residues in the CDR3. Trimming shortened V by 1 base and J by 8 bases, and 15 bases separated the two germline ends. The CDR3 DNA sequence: TGTGCCAGCAGTTTAGAAGTAGGGGGACGCGACATTCAGTACTTC. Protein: CASSLEVGGRDIQYF.

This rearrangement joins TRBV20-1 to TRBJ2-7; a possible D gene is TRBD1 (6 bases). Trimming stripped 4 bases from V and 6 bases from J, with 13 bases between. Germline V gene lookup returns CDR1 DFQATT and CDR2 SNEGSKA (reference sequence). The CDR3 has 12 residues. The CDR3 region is CSAKSTGREQYF. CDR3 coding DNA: TGCAGTGCTAAAAGTACAGGGCGCGAGCAGTACTTC.

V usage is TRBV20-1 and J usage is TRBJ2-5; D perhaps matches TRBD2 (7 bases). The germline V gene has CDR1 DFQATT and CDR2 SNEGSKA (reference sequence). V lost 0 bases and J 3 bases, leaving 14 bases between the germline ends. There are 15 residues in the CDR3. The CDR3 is CSARDLAGAEETQYF. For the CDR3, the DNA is TGCAGTGCTAGAGATCTCGCGGGGGCGGAAGAGACCCAGTACTTC.

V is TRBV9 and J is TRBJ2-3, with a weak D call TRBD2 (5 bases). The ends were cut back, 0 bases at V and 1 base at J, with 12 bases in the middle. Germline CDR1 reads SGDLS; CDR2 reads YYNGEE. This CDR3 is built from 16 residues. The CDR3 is CASSVGVEDRTDTQYF. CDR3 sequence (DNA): TGTGCCAGCAGCGTAGGGGTGGAGGACCGCACAGATACGCAGTATTTT.

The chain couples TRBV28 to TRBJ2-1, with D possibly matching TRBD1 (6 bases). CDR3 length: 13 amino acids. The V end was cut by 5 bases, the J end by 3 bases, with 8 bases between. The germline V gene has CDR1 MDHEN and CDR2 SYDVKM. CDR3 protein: CASSRQVYNEQFF. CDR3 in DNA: TGTGCCAGCAGTCGACAGGTCTACAATGAGCAGTTCTTC.

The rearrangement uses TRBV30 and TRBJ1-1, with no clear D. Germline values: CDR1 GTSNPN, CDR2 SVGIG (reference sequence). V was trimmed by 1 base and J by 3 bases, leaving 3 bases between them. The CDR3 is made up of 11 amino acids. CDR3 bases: TGTGCCTGGAGTGGGGACACTGAAGCTTTCTTT. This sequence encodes CAWSGDTEAFF.

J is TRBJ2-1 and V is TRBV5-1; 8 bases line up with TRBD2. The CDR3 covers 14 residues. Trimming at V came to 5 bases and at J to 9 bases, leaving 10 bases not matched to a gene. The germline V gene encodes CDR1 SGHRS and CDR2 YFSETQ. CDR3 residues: CASRSNAGGSEQFF. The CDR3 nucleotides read TGCGCCAGCAGAAGCAATGCGGGAGGCAGTGAGCAGTTCTTC.